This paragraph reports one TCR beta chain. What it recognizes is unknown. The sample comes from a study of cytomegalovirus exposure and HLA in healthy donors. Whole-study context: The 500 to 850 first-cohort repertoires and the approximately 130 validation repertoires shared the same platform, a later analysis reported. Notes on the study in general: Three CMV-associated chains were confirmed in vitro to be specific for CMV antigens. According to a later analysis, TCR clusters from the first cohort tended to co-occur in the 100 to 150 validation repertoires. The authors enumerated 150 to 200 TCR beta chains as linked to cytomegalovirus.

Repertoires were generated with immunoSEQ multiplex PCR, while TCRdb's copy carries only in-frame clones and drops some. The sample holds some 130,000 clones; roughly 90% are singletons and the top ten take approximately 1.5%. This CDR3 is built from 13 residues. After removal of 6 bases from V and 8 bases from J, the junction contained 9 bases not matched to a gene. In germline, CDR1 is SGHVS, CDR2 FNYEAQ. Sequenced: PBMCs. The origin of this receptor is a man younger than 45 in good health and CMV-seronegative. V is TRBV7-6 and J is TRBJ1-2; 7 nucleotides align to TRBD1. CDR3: CASSRGGSGGYTF. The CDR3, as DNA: TGTGCCAGCAGTCGAGGGGGCTCCGGGGGCTACACCTTC. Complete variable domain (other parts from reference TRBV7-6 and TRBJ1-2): GAGVSQSPRYKVTKRGQDVALRCDPISGHVSLYWYRQALGQGPEFLTYFNYEAQQDKSGLPNDRFSAERPEGSISTLTIQRTEQRDSAMYRCASSRGGSGGYTFGSGTRLTVV.